A single sample gave rise to the 16 T cell receptor beta chains below, sequenced in a study of OX40 agonist ivuxolimab in advanced cancers. The method was immunoSEQ multiplex PCR; TCRdb's version includes in-frame clones alone and lacks a portion of them. In the table there are approximately 76,000 clones, around 94% of which are singletons. The specimen comprised CD4+ or CD8+ T cells sorted from blood, sampled in a trial of the OX40 agonist ivuxolimab. The receptors derive from an adult with an advanced solid tumor such as melanoma, head and neck, liver or kidney cancer.

The chain combines TRBV5-1 with TRBJ2-7; 10 nucleotides match TRBD1. The CDR3 runs 15 residues. Germline V gene sequence: CDR1 SGHRS, CDR2 YFSETQ. The V gene end was trimmed by 3 bases and the J gene end by 3 bases; junction bases not matched to a gene: 6. This chain's CDR3 is CASSSYRDRGYEQYF. CDR3 DNA: TGCGCCAGCAGCTCATACAGGGACAGGGGCTACGAGCAGTACTTC. The full variable domain, its missing parts supplied by reference TRBV5-1 and TRBJ2-7, is KAGVTQTPRYLIKTRGQQVTLSCSPISGHRSVSWYQQTPGQGLQFLFEYFSETQRNKGNFPGRFSGRQFSNSRSEMNVSTLELGDSALYLCASSSYRDRGYEQYFGPGTRLTVT.

The chain links TRBV5-6 to TRBJ1-1, with 7 bases aligning to TRBD1. Germline CDR1 SGHDT, CDR2 YYEEEE. V shed 5 bases and J 0 bases; nucleotides not matched to a gene: 13. The length of the CDR3 is 17 residues. CDR3 nucleotides: TGTGCCAGCAGTGTGGCGGGACAGTATTTAATGAACACTGAAGCTTTCTTT. Translating it yields CASSVAGQYLMNTEAFF.

By proportion, this clone is medium-sized. The rearrangement links TRBV7-9 to TRBJ2-7, with D possibly matching TRBD1 (6 bases). The V gene lost 5 bases and the J gene lost 4 bases, with 9 bases spanning the gap. Germline CDR1 reads SEHNR; CDR2 reads FQNEAQ (reference sequence). This CDR3 is 12 amino acids long. The CDR3: CASSLQGYEQYF. The CDR3, as DNA: TGTGCCAGCAGCCTACAGGGTTACGAGCAGTACTTC.

Details on this clone: A far larger clone lies a single base away; this is likely a read error. The gene calls are TRBV5-1 and TRBJ1-2, with D uncertain. Trimming removed 0 bases at V and 5 bases at J, with 14 bases between. The CDR3 covers 15 residues. Germline V gene lookup returns CDR1 SGHRS and CDR2 YFSETQ. The CDR3 loop is CASSLEAYSQYGYTF. CDR3 nucleotide sequence: TGCGCCAGCAGCTTGGAAGCTTACAGCCAATATGGCTACACCTTC.

This clone was found once. The V call is TRBV11-3, the J call TRBJ2-7; D is unresolved. CDR1 and CDR2 (germline): SGHNT, YENEEA. V was pared by 5 bases and J by 4 bases, with 9 bases between. The CDR3 is 12 residues long. Here the CDR3 reads CASSPSIYEQYF. The CDR3 DNA is TGTGCCAGCAGCCCCAGTATTTACGAGCAGTACTTC.

The chain links TRBV30 to TRBJ2-2; 10 nucleotides line up with TRBD2. The CDR3 runs 14 residues. J lost 10 bases, V lost 3 bases, and 8 bases had no gene match. Per the germline V gene, CDR1 is GTSNPN and CDR2 is SVGIG (reference sequence). In nucleotides, the CDR3 is TGTGCCTGGAGCGCTAGCGGGAGTTTGGCGGAGCTGTTTTTT. Translating gives CAWSASGSLAELFF. Complete variable domain (other parts from reference TRBV30 and TRBJ2-2): SQTIHQWPATLVQPVGSPLSLECTVEGTSNPNLYWYRQAAGRGLQLLFYSVGIGQISSEVPQNLSASRPQDRQFILSSKKLLLSDSGFYLCAWSASGSLAELFFGEGSRLTVL.

This rearrangement joins TRBV9 to TRBJ2-5; tentatively, D is TRBD2 (7 bases). Trimming removed 4 bases at V and 0 bases at J, with 13 bases between. Per the germline V gene, CDR1 is SGDLS and CDR2 is YYNGEE. This CDR3 comprises 15 residues. CDR3 residues: CASSSAGAHQETQYF. The CDR3 nucleotides read TGTGCCAGCAGCTCTGCGGGGGCCCACCAAGAGACCCAGTACTTC.

The genes are TRBV5-5 and TRBJ1-1; D is possibly TRBD1 (5 bases). Deletions cut 4 bases from V and 7 bases from J, with 11 bases between. The CDR3 covers 12 residues. CDR1 is SGHKS, CDR2 YYEKEE, per germline (reference sequence). CDR3 in amino acids: CASSTGRLEAFF. Written as DNA, the CDR3 is TGTGCCAGCAGCACGGGACGGCTTGAAGCTTTCTTT.

The chain carries TRBV7-8 and TRBJ2-3, with D unclear. There are 12 residues in the CDR3. Per the germline V gene, CDR1 is SGHVS and CDR2 is FQNEAQ. The V and J ends lost 5 bases and 0 bases respectively, with 3 bases between them. This CDR3 reads CASSRSTDTQYF. Written as DNA, the CDR3 is TGTGCCAGCAGCCGAAGCACAGATACGCAGTATTTT.

This clone was detected only once. V is TRBV6-5 and J is TRBJ2-7; TRBD2 aligns across 12 bases. The germline gives CDR1 MNHEY, CDR2 SVGAGI. V trimming: 4 bases; J trimming: 2 bases; junction bases outside the gene matches: 6. This CDR3 comprises 16 residues. In nucleotides, the CDR3 is TGTGCCAGCAGTTCCCCTAGCGGGAGGGTACCCTACGAGCAGTACTTC. This gives the protein CASSSPSGRVPYEQYF.

This sequence joins TRBV11-2 and TRBJ2-2; either TRBD1 or TRBD2 may supply D (5 bases each). The CDR3 sequence is 12 residues long. Germline V gene lookup returns CDR1 SGHAT and CDR2 FQNNGV. Trimming left V 3 bases short and J 6 bases short, with 5 bases between. The CDR3 loop is CASSLGAGELFF. The CDR3 region has the DNA TGTGCCAGCAGCTTGGGGGCCGGGGAGCTGTTTTTT.

The rearrangement joins TRBV4-3 to TRBJ2-1; 9 bases are shared with TRBD2. The V gene's germline CDR1 is LGHNA and CDR2 YSLEER. The CDR3 is 17 amino acids. After removal of 1 base from V and 9 bases from J, the junction contained 13 bases not matched to a gene. CDR3 DNA: TGCGCCAGCAGCCAAGGGGTTTCGGCGGGAGGGCCATTTGAGCAGTTCTTC. It is translated as CASSQGVSAGGPFEQFF.

The rearrangement links TRBV6-1 to TRBJ1-1, with 7 bases identical to TRBD1. J was trimmed by 0 bases and V by 6 bases; bases with no gene match: 7. CDR3 size: 15 residues. CDR1 MNHNS and CDR2 SASEGT come from the germline V gene. CDR3 amino acids: CASRTFTGVNTEAFF. The CDR3 DNA sequence: TGTGCCAGCAGGACTTTTACAGGGGTGAACACTGAAGCTTTCTTT.

This rearrangement joins TRBV2 to TRBJ2-1; TRBD2 might be the D (5 bases). Germline assignment: CDR1 SNHLY and CDR2 FYNNEI. This CDR3 region has 17 residues. V lost 3 bases and J lost 0, with 15 bases in between. The CDR3 region has the DNA TGTGCCAGCAGTGAGTCAGGCGGCGGACTCTCCTACAATGAGCAGTTCTTC. This sequence encodes CASSESGGGLSYNEQFF.

The chain has TRBV7-8 and TRBJ2-1; D not certain. V dropped 1 base and J dropped 0 bases, with 10 bases sitting between them. The germline gives CDR1 SGHVS, CDR2 FQNEAQ. The CDR3 extends over 16 amino acids. The CDR3 DNA is TGTGCCAGCAGCTTAGTGACGGACCTCTCCTACAATGAGCAGTTCTTC. Translation gives CASSLVTDLSYNEQFF.

This clone was recorded only once. CDR3 nucleotides: TGTGCCAGCAGTTACTCCCGTTTTATGACAGAATGCCATTTT. It yields the protein CASSYSRFMTECHF. The chain uses TRBV6-6 and TRBJ1-5, with D perhaps matching TRBD1 (5 bases). CDR3 length equals 14 residues. V was cut by 0 bases and J by 16 bases, with 19 bases left in between. The germline gives CDR1 MNHNY, CDR2 SVGAGI (reference sequence).